Below, 30 T cell receptor beta chains from the same sample are listed, as sequenced in a study of T cells in Graves' hyperthyroidism and ophthalmopathy. Amplification of TCR beta CDR3 regions used RNA as the template. The HTBI primer set drove a first-round RT-PCR of the TCR CDR3. Each CDR3 protein is one row after TCRdb ran MiXCR on the multiplex PCR reads. The table includes nearly 600,000 distinct CDR3 sequences, 14% detected once. The specimen was blood. The receptors shown here come from a young woman with Graves' ophthalmopathy.

This clonotype has a count of ten or more. The chain is built from TRBV29-1 and TRBJ2-5, with 13 bases lining up with TRBD2. CDR3 length: 13 amino acids. Looked up from germline, CDR1 is SQVTM and CDR2 is ANQGSEA. The V and J ends lost 8 bases and 3 bases, in that order; junction bases with no gene match: 3. This CDR3 reads CSLGLAGKETQYF. The CDR3, as DNA: TGCAGCCTGGGACTAGCGGGAAAAGAGACCCAGTACTTC.

This clonotype was recorded at least ten times. The rearrangement links TRBV5-8 to TRBJ1-1, with D unresolved. The CDR3 totals 13 residues. Trimming took 5 bases from V and 2 from J, leaving 10 bases between them. From germline, CDR1 is SGHTS and CDR2 YDEGEE. CDR3: CASRRRGNTEAFF. CDR3 coding DNA: TGTGCCAGCAGGAGACGGGGTAACACTGAAGCTTTCTTT.

This clonotype was seen more than once but under ten times. CDR3 in DNA: TGCGCCAGCAGCTTCGTTGGCCCGATGGGAGATACGCAGTATTTT. This encodes CASSFVGPMGDTQYF. The chain couples TRBV5-1 to TRBJ2-3; D not certain. V lost 2 bases and J lost 5, with 15 bases in between. Germline V gene lookup returns CDR1 SGHRS and CDR2 YFSETQ. There are 15 residues in the CDR3.

CDR3 bases: TGTGCCAGCAGCTCTCGGGACTCTCAGTTCTTC. Protein product: CASSSRDSQFF. The chain recombines TRBV7-9 with TRBJ2-1; possible D gene TRBD2, 6 bases. The V gene's germline CDR1 is SEHNR and CDR2 FQNEAQ (reference sequence). Trimming left V 4 bases short and J 13 bases short, with 11 bases between. This CDR3 is 11 amino acids long.

This clonotype was seen more than once but under ten times. The chain has TRBV20-1 and TRBJ2-3; a weak D match, TRBD1 (5 bases). The V end lost 1 base, the J end lost 0 bases, and 11 bases lay between the germline ends. CDR3 length: 15 residues. Per germline, CDR1 DFQATT and CDR2 SNEGSKA (reference sequence). CDR3 protein: CSARGRRTSTDTQYF. The CDR3 DNA follows: TGCAGTGCTAGAGGCCGTAGGACAAGCACAGATACGCAGTATTTT.

This clonotype came up many times. The chain recombines TRBV29-1 with TRBJ2-1; TRBD2 matches at 7 bases. This CDR3 comprises 15 residues. Trimming at V came to 1 base and at J to 2 bases, leaving 5 bases not matched to a gene. Germline V gives CDR1 SQVTM, CDR2 ANQGSEA. The CDR3 loop reads CSVEVLADPYNEQFF. In DNA, the CDR3 is TGCAGCGTTGAAGTTCTAGCGGACCCCTACAATGAGCAGTTCTTC.

This clonotype was seen ten or more times. The CDR3 bases are TGTGCCAGCAGCCTTATAGCGGGATTTGGGGGTGGGGGCCAAGAGACCCAGTACTTC. It is translated as CASSLIAGFGGGGQETQYF. V is TRBV7-2 and J is TRBJ2-5; 8 bases align to TRBD2. The CDR3 spans 19 residues. Trimming at V came to 5 bases and at J to 1 base, leaving 18 bases not matched to a gene. The germline CDR1 and CDR2 sequences are SGHTA and FQGNSA.

This clonotype occurred many times. The genes are TRBV27 and TRBJ2-3; TRBD2 agrees at 10 bases. Unmatched junction bases numbered 7, after V lost 6 bases and J lost 4 bases. Germline values: CDR1 MNHEY, CDR2 SMNVEV (reference sequence). The CDR3 contains 15 residues. The CDR3: CASRLGSGRADTQYF. The CDR3 DNA follows: TGTGCCAGCAGGCTCGGGAGCGGGAGGGCAGATACGCAGTATTTT.

V gene TRBV5-1 combines with J gene TRBJ2-1; D not certain. CDR1 is SGHRS, CDR2 YFSETQ, per germline. Trimming cost V 4 bases and J 10 bases, with 9 bases left between them. The CDR3 has 11 residues. DNA of the CDR3: TGCGCCAGCAGCGCACATAAAGAGCAGTTCTTC. Amino acid sequence: CASSAHKEQFF.

This clonotype was recorded many times. The chain is built from TRBV5-1 and TRBJ2-5; D is undetermined. The CDR3 extends over 16 amino acids. Germline-derived CDR1 and CDR2 are SGHRS and YFSETQ. V was clipped by 0 bases and J by 1 base, with 13 bases between them. CDR3 in amino acids: CASSLGDSGSQETQYF. CDR3 bases: TGCGCCAGCAGCTTGGGTGATTCAGGAAGCCAAGAGACCCAGTACTTC.

On this clonotype itself: The final CDR3 position lacks the conserved phenylalanine or tryptophan, pointing to a likely read error. V and J are TRBV7-2 and TRBJ2-1; 15 nucleotides line up with TRBD2. V gave up 7 bases and J gave up 0 bases; unmatched junction bases: 10. The germline V gene encodes CDR1 SGHTA and CDR2 FQGNSA. The length of the CDR3 is 19 residues. CDR3 protein: CASIPGTSGRRGSYNEQFP. CDR3 DNA sequence: TGTGCCAGCATCCCCGGGACTAGCGGGAGGAGGGGCTCCTACAATGAGCAGTTCCCC.

The table lists this clonotype with a few counts. The V gene is TRBV9, the J gene TRBJ2-3; TRBD1 matches 11 bases. The CDR3 covers 15 residues. V lost 5 bases and J lost 4; bases outside the gene matches: 6. Germline-derived CDR1 and CDR2 are SGDLS and YYNGEE. Written as DNA, the CDR3 is TGTGCCAGCAGAGAGGGGACAGGGGGAGCAGATACGCAGTATTTT. Translated: CASREGTGGADTQYF. The complete variable domain, with remaining parts taken from reference TRBV9 and TRBJ2-3, reads DSGVTQTPKHLITATGQRVTLRCSPRSGDLSVYWYQQSLDQGLQFLIQYYNGEERAKGNILERFSAQQFPDLHSELNLSSLELGDSALYFCASREGTGGADTQYFGPGTRLTVL.

This clonotype showed up many times. The V gene is TRBV29-1, the J gene TRBJ2-7; D might be TRBD1 (5 bases). The germline CDR1 and CDR2 sequences are SQVTM and ANQGSEA. This CDR3 has 11 residues. Trimming stripped 3 bases from V and 2 bases from J, with 5 bases between. CDR3 region: CSVDRAYEQYF. CDR3 DNA: TGCAGCGTTGACAGGGCCTACGAGCAGTACTTC.

This clonotype showed up just a few times. The J gene is TRBJ1-2, the V gene TRBV4-1; 8 bases map to TRBD1. Germline CDR1 MGHRA, CDR2 YSYEKL. This CDR3 is 13 amino acids long. The ends lost 5 bases at V and 3 bases at J; junction bases unmatched: 2. DNA of the CDR3: TGCGCCAGCAGCGCACAGGGGGACTATGGCTACACCTTC. Amino acid sequence: CASSAQGDYGYTF.

This clonotype was detected ten times or more. The V gene is TRBV11-1, the J gene TRBJ2-1, with 12 bases matching TRBD2. The V gene's germline CDR1 is SGHAT and CDR2 FQDESV (reference sequence). The V segment lost 0 bases and the J segment 0 bases; nucleotides outside the gene matches: 6. The CDR3 length is 19 residues. CDR3: CASSLAGTSGLGSYNEQFF. Here the CDR3 DNA reads TGTGCCAGCAGCTTAGCCGGGACTAGCGGGCTAGGCTCCTACAATGAGCAGTTCTTC.

The gene calls are TRBV7-2 and TRBJ2-3, with TRBD2 matching over 11 bases. The CDR3 loop spans 14 amino acids. Germline CDR1 reads SGHTA; CDR2 reads FQGNSA. Germline trimming cut 6 bases from V and 6 bases from J; bases unmatched to any gene: 5. The CDR3 DNA reads as TGTGCCAGCAGGCTGACTAGCGGGATGGATACGCAGTATTTT. It specifies CASRLTSGMDTQYF.

This clonotype was detected only a few times. The J gene is TRBJ2-7, the V gene TRBV19, with a weak D call TRBD2 (6 bases). The V and J ends lost 3 bases and 2 bases respectively, with 11 bases between them. There are 14 residues in the CDR3. CDR1 and CDR2 from the germline V gene are LNHDA and SQIVND (reference sequence). This CDR3 is CASSMYGGPYEQYF. The DNA for the CDR3 is TGTGCCAGTAGTATGTACGGGGGTCCCTACGAGCAGTACTTC.

This clonotype appeared many times. V and J are TRBV7-8 and TRBJ1-5; the D is unclear. Germline V CDR1 and CDR2: SGHVS, FQNEAQ. Trimming removed 5 bases from V and 4 bases from J, with 18 bases in between. CDR3 length equals 16 residues. In nucleotides, the CDR3 is TGTGCCAGCAGCCGGAGACGGGATCTACAAAATCAGCCCCAGCATTTT. It specifies CASSRRRDLQNQPQHF.

At least ten counts were recorded for this clonotype. V and J are TRBV27 and TRBJ2-1; 10 nucleotides agree with TRBD2. The CDR3 spans 13 residues. The germline V gene has CDR1 MNHEY and CDR2 SMNVEV (reference sequence). The J segment lost 14 bases and the V segment lost 2 bases, leaving 6 bases of the junction unmatched. In DNA form, the CDR3 reads TGTGCCAGCAGTTTAAGAGCGGGAGGGCGAAAGTTCTTC. Translating gives CASSLRAGGRKFF.

The rearrangement uses TRBV19 and TRBJ2-7, with 16 bases aligning to TRBD2. Trimming at V came to 5 bases and at J to 7 bases, leaving 11 bases not matched to a gene. Per germline, CDR1 LNHDA and CDR2 SQIVND (reference sequence). This CDR3 spans 17 amino acids. This CDR3 reads CASSGAGTSGRAGEQYF. CDR3 bases: TGTGCCAGTAGTGGAGCCGGGACTAGCGGGAGGGCCGGGGAGCAGTACTTC.

This clonotype was counted many times. The CDR3 protein is CASSGQAESSYEQYF. As DNA, the CDR3 is TGTGCCAGCAGCGGACAAGCGGAAAGCTCCTACGAGCAGTACTTC. The chain links TRBV9 to TRBJ2-7; TRBD2 might be the D (5 bases). The CDR3 consists of 15 residues. Germline CDR1 SGDLS, CDR2 YYNGEE. Trimming removed 3 bases at V and 0 bases at J, with 13 bases between.

The V and J genes are TRBV20-1 and TRBJ1-5; D is unclear. The germline V gene has CDR1 DFQATT and CDR2 SNEGSKA (reference sequence). The CDR3 has 13 amino acids. V lost 6 bases and J lost 4, with 13 bases in between. CDR3 residues: CSALYGSNQPQHF. CDR3 sequence (DNA): TGCAGTGCCTTGTACGGGTCAAATCAGCCCCAGCATTTT.

This clonotype occurred many times. This sequence joins TRBV28 and TRBJ1-1, with a tentative D call TRBD1 (5 bases). Germline CDR1 and CDR2: MDHEN and SYDVKM. Trimming stripped 7 bases from V and 1 base from J, with 16 bases between. The CDR3 has 15 amino acids. CDR3 in amino acids: CASNLRRGQNTEAFF. The CDR3 DNA reads as TGTGCCAGCAACCTCCGGAGGGGCCAGAACACTGAAGCTTTCTTT.

As to this clonotype: This may be a read error: a much more frequent sequence differs by one nucleotide. No conserved phenylalanine or tryptophan ends this CDR3, so it is likely a read error. The gene calls are TRBV11-2 and TRBJ2-7, with D possibly TRBD2 on 6 matching bases. This CDR3 region has 14 residues. The germline V gene has CDR1 SGHAT and CDR2 FQNNGV. Deletions cut 5 bases from V and 2 bases from J, with 13 bases between. The CDR3 spells CASSPSGSPYEQYL. CDR3 coding DNA: TGTGCCAGCAGCCCCTCCGGGAGCCCCTACGAGCAGTACCTC.

About this clonotype: At one end, the junction sequence differs from germline, possibly due to a read error. J is TRBJ1-1 and V is TRBV11-2; D remains unclear. Germline CDR1 is SGHAT and CDR2 is FQNNGV. The CDR3 length is 13 residues. The CDR3 sequence is CASSPRVGRKLGF. CDR3 nucleotide sequence: TGTGCCAGCAGCCCCCGGGTGGGGAGAAAGCTTGGCTTT.

J is TRBJ1-1 and V is TRBV9; TRBD1 is a possible D gene (5 bases). Trimming left V 0 bases short and J 6 bases short, with 6 bases between. The CDR3 loop spans 12 amino acids. CDR1 is SGDLS, CDR2 YYNGEE, per germline. The CDR3 bases are TGTGCCAGCAGCGTAGGGGGCGCTGAAGCTTTCTTT. Its protein product is CASSVGGAEAFF.

This clonotype was observed many times. The chain couples TRBV5-8 to TRBJ1-1, with 7 bases matching TRBD1. Germline assignment: CDR1 SGHTS and CDR2 YDEGEE. This CDR3 spans 15 amino acids. With 3 bases clipped from V and 0 bases from J, the junction kept 5 bases outside the gene matches. The CDR3 sequence is CASSWAGTVNTEAFF. In DNA, the CDR3 is TGTGCCAGCAGCTGGGCCGGGACAGTGAACACTGAAGCTTTCTTT. Supplemented by reference TRBV5-8 and TRBJ1-1, the full variable domain reads EAGVTQSPTHLIKTRGQQATLRCSPISGHTSVYWYQQALGLGLQFLLWYDEGEERNRGNFPPRFSGRQFPNYSSELNVNALELEDSALYLCASSWAGTVNTEAFFGQGTRLTVV.

This clonotype was seen once. The rearrangement links TRBV7-3 to TRBJ2-1; TRBD2 matches 11 bases. The germline gives CDR1 SGHTA, CDR2 FQGTGA. The length of the CDR3 is 14 residues. With V trimmed by 2 bases and J by 12 bases, 6 bases remained unmatched. The CDR3 nucleotides are TGTGCCAGCAGCTTATCAGGGCTAGCGGGAGGGCAGTTCTTC. Protein sequence: CASSLSGLAGGQFF.

This clonotype showed up just a few times. The chain uses TRBV28 and TRBJ1-5; a possible D gene is TRBD1 (5 bases). The V and J ends lost 7 bases and 8 bases respectively, with 18 bases between them. CDR3 length equals 14 residues. Germline V lookup: CDR1 MDHEN, CDR2 SYDVKM. The CDR3 region is CASTTEGPSKPQHF. CDR3 nucleotides: TGTGCCAGCACCACGGAGGGGCCGTCAAAGCCCCAGCATTTT.

The table lists this clonotype with many counts. The rearrangement links TRBV28 to TRBJ1-5; 7 nucleotides line up with TRBD1. There are 15 residues in the CDR3. Germline CDR1 and CDR2: MDHEN and SYDVKM. V shed 2 bases, J shed 6 bases, and the junction held 7 bases outside the gene matches. The CDR3 sequence is CASSLMTGLRQPQHF. CDR3 coding DNA: TGTGCCAGCAGTTTAATGACAGGGTTACGTCAGCCCCAGCATTTT. The full variable domain, completed using reference TRBV28 and TRBJ1-5, is DVKVTQSSRYLVKRTGEKVFLECVQDMDHENMFWYRQDPGLGLRLIYFSYDVKMKEKGDIPEGYSVSREKKERFSLILESASTNQTSMYLCASSLMTGLRQPQHFGDGTRLSIL.